This T cell receptor beta chain derives from a study of human T cells and chemical hapten exposure. Background on the study: The study patch tested 0.01% DPC on the upper back and read results at 6 days.

Time point meaning: patch test 3, about 24 weeks after DPC sensitization. The treatment denotes: therapeutic diphenylcyclopropenone sensitization with weekly scalp DPC. Germline V gene data show CDR1 as KGHSH and CDR2 as LQKENI. Germline trimming cut 2 bases from V and 0 bases from J; bases unmatched to any gene: 3. The length of the CDR3 is 15 residues. The library put unique molecular identifiers onto individual cDNA molecules. TCRdb recomputed calls from the RACE reads with MiXCR, one row per CDR3 protein. Found here are some 110,000 distinct CDR3 sequences, about 34% of them singletons; the top ten hold around 2.8%.

This specimen consisted of whole blood, obtained in connection with sensitization to the hapten diphenylcyclopropenone (DPC). This chain uses TRBV18 with TRBJ2-5; 7 nucleotides agree with TRBD1. This TCR was recovered from a man aged 35-49 years with alopecia areata. Some clones in this sample may be carry-over from other donors' samples. This CDR3 reads CASSPGDSDQETQYF. CDR3 coding DNA: TGTGCCAGCTCACCAGGGGACAGCGACCAAGAGACCCAGTACTTC.